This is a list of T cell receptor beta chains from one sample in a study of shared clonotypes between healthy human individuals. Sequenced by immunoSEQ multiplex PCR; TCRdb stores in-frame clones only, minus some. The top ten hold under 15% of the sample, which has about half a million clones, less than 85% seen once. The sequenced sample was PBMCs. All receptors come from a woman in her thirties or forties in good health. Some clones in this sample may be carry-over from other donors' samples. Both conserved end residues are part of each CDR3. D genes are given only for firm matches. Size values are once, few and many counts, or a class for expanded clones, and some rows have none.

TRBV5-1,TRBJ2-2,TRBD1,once,TGCGCCAGCAGCCGGGGACAGTCACGAAACACCGGGGAGCTGTTTTTT,CASSRGQSRNTGELFF
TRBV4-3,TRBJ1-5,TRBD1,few,TGCGCCAGCAGCCGCGGGACAGGTTTCAATCAGCCCCAGCATTTT,CASSRGTGFNQPQHF
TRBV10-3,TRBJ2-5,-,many,TGTGCCATCAGTGAGTCCAGTTACAAACTACCTCGAGAGACCCAGTACTTC,CAISESSYKLPRETQYF
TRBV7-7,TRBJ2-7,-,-,TGTGCTAGCAGCCTGGGACGGAACTACGAGCAGTACTTC,CASSLGRNYEQYF
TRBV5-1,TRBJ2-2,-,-,TGCGCCAGCAGCTTGGTCGCAGTTGGGGCCGGGGAGCTGTTTTTT,CASSLVAVGAGELFF
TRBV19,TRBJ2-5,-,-,TGTGCCAGTAGTATACGGTGGAGCACCGTCCAAGAGACCCAGTACTTC,CASSIRWSTVQETQYF
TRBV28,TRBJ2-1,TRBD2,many,TGTGCCAGCAGTTTATTCCTAAGCGGGATCAACCATGAGCAGTTCTTC,CASSLFLSGINHEQFF
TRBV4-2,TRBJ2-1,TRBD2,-,TGTGCCAGCAGCCAAGATCCGGCTAGCGGGAGAGACAATGAGCAGTTCTTC,CASSQDPASGRDNEQFF
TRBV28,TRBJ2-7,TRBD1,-,TGTGCCAGCAACCGGGACAGGGAGTTCGAGCAGTACTTC,CASNRDREFEQYF
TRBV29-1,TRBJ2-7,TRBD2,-,TGCAGCGTTGAAAGGCGGGAGGGGGGCGAGCAGTACTTC,CSVERREGGEQYF
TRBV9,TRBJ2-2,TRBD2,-,TGTGCCAGCAGCGCTTCAGCGGGAGTGGGGACCGGGGAGCTGTTTTTT,CASSASAGVGTGELFF
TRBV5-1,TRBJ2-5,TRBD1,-,TGCGCCAGCAGCCCAATTGGGACAGGACCCCAAGAGACCCAGTACTTC,CASSPIGTGPQETQYF
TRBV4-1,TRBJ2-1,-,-,TGCGCCAGCAGCCAATTGCGGACCGATTTTACCCCCAATGAGCAGTTCTTC,CASSQLRTDFTPNEQFF
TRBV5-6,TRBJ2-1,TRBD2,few,TGTGCCAGCAGCTTTGGACTAGCGGGTTACAATGAGCAGTTCTTC,CASSFGLAGYNEQFF
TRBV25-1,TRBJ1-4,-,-,TGTGCCAGCAGTGAATCTTCAACTAATGAAAAACTGTTTTTT,CASSESSTNEKLFF
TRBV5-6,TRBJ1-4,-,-,TGTGCCAGCAGCTGGATATACAGTCCCTCCGAAAAACTGTTTTTT,CASSWIYSPSEKLFF
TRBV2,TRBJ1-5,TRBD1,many,TGTGCCAGCAGTGACGATGGACAGGGAGTCAGTCAGCCCCAGCATTTT,CASSDDGQGVSQPQHF
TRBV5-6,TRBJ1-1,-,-,TGTGCCAGCAGCCCGAGGGGGGATGGAGGCACTGAAGCTTTCTTT,CASSPRGDGGTEAFF
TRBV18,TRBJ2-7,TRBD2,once,TGTGCCAGCTCATCGGGACTAGCGGGAGGTGTCCCCTACGAGCAGTACTTC,CASSSGLAGGVPYEQYF
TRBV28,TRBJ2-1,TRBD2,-,TGTGCCAGCAGTCTACCTAGCGGGGGCTACAATGAGCAGTTCTTC,CASSLPSGGYNEQFF
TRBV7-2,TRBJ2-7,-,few,TGTGCCAGCAGTACCGGGACGGGTGCTGGCTACGAGCAGTACTTC,CASSTGTGAGYEQYF
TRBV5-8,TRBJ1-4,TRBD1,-,TGTGCCAGCAGCATCGAACAGGGGTTTGGTGAAAAACTGTTTTTT,CASSIEQGFGEKLFF
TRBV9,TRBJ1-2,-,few,TGTGCCAGCAGCGTAGTCGGAGGGTCGGGCTACACCTTC,CASSVVGGSGYTF
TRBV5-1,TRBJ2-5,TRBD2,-,TGCGCCAGCAGCTTGGAACGGCGGGAGGATGAGTCTGAAGAGACCCAGTACTTC,CASSLERREDESEETQYF
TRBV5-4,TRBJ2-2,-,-,TGTGCCAGCAGCTCAGGGAACACCGGGGAGCTGTTTTTT,CASSSGNTGELFF